This T cell receptor beta chain was retrieved from a study of tissue T cells after allogeneic stem cell transplantation. In the case of this clone: The gene names here belong to mouse. The read terminates 1 residue before the CDR3 end, so the remaining end is supplied by the germline J gene.

Time point meaning: mouse harvest day 7 after allogeneic transplant. Tail vein injection delivered 10^7 T-cell-depleted bone marrow cells and 10^6 splenic CD5+ T cells. Mice had MHC-mismatched B6 into BALB/c GVHD, sampled day 7 or 14. Sequenced by immunoSEQ multiplex PCR; TCRdb stores in-frame clones only, minus some. In the table there are under 6,000 clones, roughly half of which are singletons. The germline gives CDR1 KGHPV, CDR2 FQNQEV (reference sequence). The V gene lost 3 bases and the J gene lost 2 bases, with 10 bases spanning the gap. This CDR3 is built from 14 residues. The sample comprised skin. The receptor was derived from a female BALB/c mouse given C57BL/6 T cells with graft-versus-host disease after an allogeneic hematopoietic cell transplant. The chain combines TRBV26 with TRBJ1-2, with D possibly TRBD1 on 6 matching bases. The DNA read from the CDR3 is TGTGCCAGCAGTCTAGGGACACCTAACTCCGACTACACC. It translates to CASSLGTPNSDYT. The whole CDR3 is CASSLGTPNSDYTF.